The 5 T cell receptor beta chains given below trace back to one sample, sequenced in a study of blood T cell repertoires in COVID-19. The method was immunoSEQ multiplex PCR; TCRdb's version includes in-frame clones alone and lacks a portion of them. The table lists roughly 320,000 clones, 85% to 95% of them singletons, with less than 4% in the top ten. Sequencing input: PBMCs or T cells enriched from blood (not recorded which). These receptors all come from a woman in her twenties or thirties who had been exposed to COVID-19.

The chain joins TRBV12-3 or TRBV12-4 to TRBJ2-1; D ambiguous. The ends were cut back, 9 bases at V and 0 bases at J, with 9 bases in the middle. The CDR3 covers 13 residues. In nucleotides, the CDR3 is TGTGCCAGTAGACGGAGCTCCTACAATGAGCAGTTCTTC. It codes for CASRRSSYNEQFF.

The chain employs TRBV3-1 (or the pseudogene TRBV3-2) and TRBJ2-1; D remains ambiguous. Germline V gene lookup returns CDR1 LGHDT and CDR2 YNNKEL (reference sequence). V lost 6 bases and J 1 base, leaving 7 bases between the germline ends. This CDR3 region has 13 residues. CDR3 loop: CASRTPSYNEQFF. As DNA, the CDR3 is TGTGCCAGCAGGACACCATCCTACAATGAGCAGTTCTTC.

The chain is built from TRBV29-1 and TRBJ1-1; D gene ambiguous. CDR3 size: 14 residues. With 4 bases removed from V and 0 bases from J, the gap between germline ends came to 12 bases. CDR1 and CDR2 from the germline V gene are SQVTM and ANQGSEA. Here the CDR3 DNA reads TGCAGCGTTGTCCCCCGTCTAATGAACACTGAAGCTTTCTTT. Its translation is CSVVPRLMNTEAFF. Supplemented by reference TRBV29-1 and TRBJ1-1, the full variable domain reads SAVISQKPSRDICQRGTSLTIQCQVDSQVTMMFWYRQQPGQSLTLIATANQGSEATYESGFVIDKFPISRPNLTFSTLTVSNMSPEDSSIYLCSVVPRLMNTEAFFGQGTRLTVV.

This sequence joins TRBV7-9 and TRBJ2-2; TRBD1 might be the D (6 bases). CDR1 SEHNR and CDR2 FQNEAQ come from the germline V gene (reference sequence). V lost 10 bases, J lost 2 bases, and 17 bases lay in between. CDR3 length equals 15 residues. CDR3 sequence reads: CATPDRDINTGELFF. The CDR3, as DNA: TGTGCCACACCGGACCGGGACATCAACACCGGGGAGCTGTTTTTT.

The rearrangement joins TRBV7-2 to TRBJ2-7, with 7 bases fitting TRBD1. Germline V CDR1 and CDR2: SGHTA, FQGNSA. This CDR3 has 14 amino acids. The J segment lost 7 bases and the V segment lost 2 bases, leaving 8 bases of the junction unmatched. CDR3 loop: CASSLITGAFEQYF. CDR3 in DNA: TGTGCCAGCAGCTTAATAACAGGGGCCTTTGAGCAGTACTTC.